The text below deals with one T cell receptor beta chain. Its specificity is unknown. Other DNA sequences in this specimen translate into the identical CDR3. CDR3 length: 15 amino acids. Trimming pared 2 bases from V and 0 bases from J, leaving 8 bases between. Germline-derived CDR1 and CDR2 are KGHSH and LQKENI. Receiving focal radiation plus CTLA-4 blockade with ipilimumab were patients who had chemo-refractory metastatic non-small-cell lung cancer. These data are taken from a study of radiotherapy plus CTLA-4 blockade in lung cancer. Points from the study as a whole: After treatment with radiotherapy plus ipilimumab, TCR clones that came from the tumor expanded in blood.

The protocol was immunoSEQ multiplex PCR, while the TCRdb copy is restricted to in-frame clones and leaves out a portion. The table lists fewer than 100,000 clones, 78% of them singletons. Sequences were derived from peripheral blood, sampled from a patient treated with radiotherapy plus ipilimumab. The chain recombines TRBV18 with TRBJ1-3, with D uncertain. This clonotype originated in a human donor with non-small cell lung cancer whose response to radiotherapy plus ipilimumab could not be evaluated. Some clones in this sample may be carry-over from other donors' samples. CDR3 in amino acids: CASSPEANSGNTIYF. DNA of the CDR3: TGTGCCAGCTCACCAGAGGCGAACTCTGGAAACACCATATATTTT.